These 19 T cell receptor beta chains came from one sample sequenced in a study of monozygotic twins with inflammatory bowel disease. TCRdb reanalyzed the 5' RACE reads and collapses them to one entry per CDR3 protein, without DNA. The table for this sample gives 120,000 to 150,000 distinct CDR3 sequences. The sample comprised blood. The origin of the receptors is a human donor with ulcerative colitis or Crohn's disease, or a healthy co-twin of an affected twin (not recorded which).

The J gene is TRBJ1-6, the V gene TRBV28; TCRdb's assignment of TRBD1 cannot be checked, as there is no DNA. CDR1 and CDR2 (germline): MDHEN, SYDVKM. This CDR3 has 14 amino acids. The chain's CDR3 is CASAPASGDSPLHF.

The chain combines TRBV7-2 with TRBJ1-2; the D call from TCRdb, TRBD1, cannot be confirmed without DNA. This CDR3 is built from 13 residues. The germline V gene encodes CDR1 SGHTA and CDR2 FQGNSA. The CDR3 is CASSLYRGRGYTF. Combining the CDR3 with reference TRBV7-2 and TRBJ1-2 gives the whole variable domain GAGVSQSPSNKVTEKGKDVELRCDPISGHTALYWYRQSLGQGLEFLIYFQGNSAPDKSGLPSDRFSAERTGGSVSTLTIQRTQQEDSAVYLCASSLYRGRGYTFGSGTRLTVV.

V and J are TRBV18 and TRBJ2-5; TCRdb reports TRBD1, a call that lacks DNA to check it against. The CDR3 runs to 15 residues. Germline V gene data show CDR1 as KGHSH and CDR2 as LQKENI. CDR3 region: CASSPKQATQETQYF.

The V gene is TRBV12-3 or TRBV12-4, the J gene TRBJ1-4; TCRdb gives TRBD1 as the D gene, but with no DNA this cannot be confirmed. This CDR3 comprises 15 residues. Here the CDR3 reads CASRLQGMANEKLFF.

The rearrangement uses TRBV11-2 and TRBJ2-1; TCRdb's assignment of TRBD2 cannot be checked, as there is no DNA. The CDR3 contains 18 residues. Germline V CDR1 and CDR2: SGHAT, FQNNGV. This CDR3 reads CASSFRLAGGLGGNEQFF.

The chain combines TRBV5-4 with TRBJ2-1; checking the TCRdb D call of TRBD1 is not possible without DNA. The CDR3 spans 16 residues. Germline loops: CDR1 SGHNT, CDR2 YYREEE (reference sequence). CDR3 in amino acids: CASSEGQWVSYNEQFF.

The J gene is TRBJ2-1, the V gene TRBV5-1; TCRdb designates TRBD1, a call that cannot be tested without DNA. CDR1 is SGHRS, CDR2 YFSETQ, per germline. The CDR3 consists of 17 residues. The CDR3 region is CASSSPGGGGLYNEQFF.

V usage is TRBV5-1 and J usage is TRBJ2-1; lacking DNA, the TRBD2 call made by TCRdb goes unchecked. The CDR3 is 15 residues long. CDR1 and CDR2 from the germline V gene are SGHRS and YFSETQ. CDR3 sequence reads: CASSTEGGSYNEQFF.

The chain uses TRBV5-4 and TRBJ1-6; the TRBD1 assignment by TCRdb is unverifiable without DNA. Germline-derived CDR1 and CDR2 are SGHNT and YYREEE (reference sequence). CDR3 size: 16 residues. CDR3 residues: CASSLELTGGNSPLHF.

The rearrangement links TRBV5-1 to TRBJ2-7; TCRdb selects TRBD2, and the lack of DNA leaves this call unchecked. The CDR3 has 13 amino acids. Looked up from germline, CDR1 is SGHRS and CDR2 is YFSETQ. The CDR3 is CASSSGAWDEQYF.

The chain has TRBV6-1 and TRBJ2-1; no DNA is available, so the TRBD1 call from TCRdb remains unchecked. CDR3 length: 16 amino acids. Germline V gives CDR1 MNHNS, CDR2 SASEGT. CDR3 amino acids: CASRPLGRNYYNEQFF.

CDR3 sequence reads: CASSYGGQGGETQYF. The rearrangement links TRBV6-5 to TRBJ2-5; no DNA is available, so the TRBD1 call from TCRdb remains unchecked. There are 15 residues in the CDR3. The germline V gene encodes CDR1 MNHEY and CDR2 SVGAGI.

The chain links TRBV29-1 to TRBJ2-1; with no DNA, the TCRdb D assignment of TRBD1 cannot be verified. This CDR3 contains 14 residues. CDR1 is SQVTM, CDR2 ANQGSEA, per germline. The chain's CDR3 is CSVFRTGNRNEQFF.

The chain carries TRBV7-3 and TRBJ2-2. Germline CDR1 reads SGHTA; CDR2 reads FQGTGA. There are 15 residues in the CDR3. Here the CDR3 reads CASSPGGPNTGELFF.

The chain employs TRBV2 and TRBJ1-4; TCRdb's assignment of TRBD1 cannot be checked, as there is no DNA. This CDR3 is 16 amino acids long. Per the germline V gene, CDR1 is SNHLY and CDR2 is FYNNEI. This chain's CDR3 is CASSRATPGTREKLFF.

The chain has TRBV7-2 and TRBJ1-3; the TCRdb D gene call, TRBD1, has no DNA to confirm it. The CDR3 is 15 residues long. Per germline, CDR1 SGHTA and CDR2 FQGNSA. CDR3 protein: CASSLDYRPPNTIYF.

The chain links TRBV7-3 to TRBJ1-1. The CDR3 sequence is 14 residues long. Germline loops: CDR1 SGHTA, CDR2 FQGTGA. The CDR3 spells CASSLTRLGPEAFF.

The chain couples TRBV7-2 to TRBJ1-1. The germline V gene has CDR1 SGHTA and CDR2 FQGNSA. The CDR3 is made up of 12 amino acids. The CDR3 region is CASSVINREAFF.

The V call is TRBV30, the J call TRBJ1-5. The CDR3 consists of 13 residues. CDR1 is GTSNPN, CDR2 SVGIG, per germline (reference sequence). The CDR3 here is CAWSVQPAQPQHF.